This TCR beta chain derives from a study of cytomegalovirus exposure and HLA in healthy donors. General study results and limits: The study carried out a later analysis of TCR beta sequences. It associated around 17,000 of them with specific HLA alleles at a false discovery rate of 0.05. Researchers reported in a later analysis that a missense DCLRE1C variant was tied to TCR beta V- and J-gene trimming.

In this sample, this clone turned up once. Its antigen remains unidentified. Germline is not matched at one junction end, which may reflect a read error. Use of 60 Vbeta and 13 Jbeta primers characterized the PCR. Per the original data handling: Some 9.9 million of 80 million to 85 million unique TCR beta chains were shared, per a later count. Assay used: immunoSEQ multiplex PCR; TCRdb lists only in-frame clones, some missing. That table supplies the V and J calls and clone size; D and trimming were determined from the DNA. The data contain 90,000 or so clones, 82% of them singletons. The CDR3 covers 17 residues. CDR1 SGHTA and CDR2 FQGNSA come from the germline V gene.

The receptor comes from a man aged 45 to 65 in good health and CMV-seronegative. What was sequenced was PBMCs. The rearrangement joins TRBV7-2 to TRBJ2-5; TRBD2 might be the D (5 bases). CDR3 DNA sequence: TGTGCCAGCAGTTTAGGAACGGACTGGCGGGCGCAGGAGACCCAGTACTTC. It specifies CASSLGTDWRAQETQYF.